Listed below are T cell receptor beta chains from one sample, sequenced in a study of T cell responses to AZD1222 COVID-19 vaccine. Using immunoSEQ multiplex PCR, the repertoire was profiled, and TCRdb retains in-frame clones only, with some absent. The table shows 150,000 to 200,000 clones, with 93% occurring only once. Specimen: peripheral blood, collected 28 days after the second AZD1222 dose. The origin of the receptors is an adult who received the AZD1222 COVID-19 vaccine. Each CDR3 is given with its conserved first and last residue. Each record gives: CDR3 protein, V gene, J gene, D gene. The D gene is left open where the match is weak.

cdr3_aa: CASSQHGGRYNEQFF
v_call: TRBV3-1/TRBV3-2
j_call: TRBJ2-1
d_call: .

cdr3_aa: CASSYSKGGTEAFF
v_call: TRBV6-5
j_call: TRBJ1-1
d_call: .

cdr3_aa: CASSFGSNGGWQTQYF
v_call: TRBV27
j_call: TRBJ2-5
d_call: .

cdr3_aa: CSVSGGGTDTQYF
v_call: TRBV29-1
j_call: TRBJ2-3
d_call: TRBD2

cdr3_aa: CASLDPVGEQFF
v_call: TRBV12-3/TRBV12-4
j_call: TRBJ2-1
d_call: .

cdr3_aa: CASSLVRGEGYTF
v_call: TRBV7-8
j_call: TRBJ1-2
d_call: .

cdr3_aa: CASSPGTPSYNEQFF
v_call: TRBV28
j_call: TRBJ2-1
d_call: .

cdr3_aa: CASSQDLTSGFSKNIQYF
v_call: TRBV4-1
j_call: TRBJ2-4
d_call: TRBD2

cdr3_aa: CAISEAGFIDTF
v_call: TRBV10-3
j_call: TRBJ1-2
d_call: .

cdr3_aa: CASSEPPGAGASEQYF
v_call: TRBV10-2
j_call: TRBJ2-7
d_call: .

cdr3_aa: CASSLDLSSPLHF
v_call: TRBV11-3
j_call: TRBJ1-6
d_call: .

cdr3_aa: CASIGRGNTGELFF
v_call: TRBV13
j_call: TRBJ2-2
d_call: TRBD2

cdr3_aa: CAWITGSYEQYF
v_call: TRBV30
j_call: TRBJ2-7
d_call: .

cdr3_aa: CASDLTSGGNFLCEQYF
v_call: TRBV5-1
j_call: TRBJ2-7
d_call: TRBD2

cdr3_aa: CSVEPGRVTDTQYF
v_call: TRBV29-1
j_call: TRBJ2-3
d_call: TRBD2

cdr3_aa: CASRDRQNTEAFF
v_call: TRBV7-2
j_call: TRBJ1-1
d_call: TRBD1

cdr3_aa: CASSQAYRQARGSNQPQHF
v_call: TRBV4-1
j_call: TRBJ1-5
d_call: .

cdr3_aa: CAISEGQDYGYTF
v_call: TRBV10-3
j_call: TRBJ1-2
d_call: .

cdr3_aa: CASSLGRNNSPLHF
v_call: TRBV7-2
j_call: TRBJ1-6
d_call: .

cdr3_aa: CASSLGREALNTEAFF
v_call: TRBV7-8
j_call: TRBJ1-1
d_call: .

cdr3_aa: CASTLNPQGVGNTIYF
v_call: TRBV10-2
j_call: TRBJ1-3
d_call: .

cdr3_aa: CSVGAGREGYTF
v_call: TRBV29-1
j_call: TRBJ1-2
d_call: .

cdr3_aa: CASTPGGGNTGELFF
v_call: TRBV11-2
j_call: TRBJ2-2
d_call: TRBD2

cdr3_aa: CASSDGGTNEKLFF
v_call: TRBV10-1
j_call: TRBJ1-4
d_call: .

cdr3_aa: CASSRAGGRGRTEAFF
v_call: TRBV7-8
j_call: TRBJ1-1
d_call: .

cdr3_aa: CASADPGQGARGYTF
v_call: TRBV5-1
j_call: TRBJ1-2
d_call: TRBD1

cdr3_aa: CASSSGQINLNTEAFF
v_call: TRBV5-4
j_call: TRBJ1-1
d_call: .

cdr3_aa: CASSPNTGNGYTF
v_call: TRBV7-9
j_call: TRBJ1-2
d_call: .

cdr3_aa: CTTGRREKLFF
v_call: TRBV19
j_call: TRBJ1-4
d_call: .

cdr3_aa: CASSLGGIYGYTF
v_call: TRBV7-2
j_call: TRBJ1-2
d_call: .

cdr3_aa: CASSFILPPAVYGYTF
v_call: TRBV5-4
j_call: TRBJ1-2
d_call: .

cdr3_aa: CASSPIQTGGNTEAFF
v_call: TRBV7-7
j_call: TRBJ1-1
d_call: TRBD1

cdr3_aa: CASSLVTARSLIYGYTF
v_call: TRBV5-6
j_call: TRBJ1-2
d_call: .

cdr3_aa: CASTRRGHQPQHF
v_call: TRBV28
j_call: TRBJ1-5
d_call: .

cdr3_aa: CASRTGSLGYTF
v_call: TRBV28
j_call: TRBJ1-2
d_call: TRBD1

cdr3_aa: CASSMVRESNQPQHF
v_call: TRBV19
j_call: TRBJ1-5
d_call: .

cdr3_aa: CASSERTSGGLINEQFF
v_call: TRBV6-1
j_call: TRBJ2-1
d_call: TRBD2

cdr3_aa: CASSLLGSSYEQYF
v_call: TRBV5-1
j_call: TRBJ2-7
d_call: .

cdr3_aa: CASSELGRGNSPLHF
v_call: TRBV6-1
j_call: TRBJ1-6
d_call: .

cdr3_aa: CASSLTSGGALNEQFF
v_call: TRBV28
j_call: TRBJ2-1
d_call: TRBD2

cdr3_aa: CASSLGDSSYEQYF
v_call: TRBV4-2
j_call: TRBJ2-7
d_call: TRBD1

cdr3_aa: CASRAGANEKLFF
v_call: TRBV5-1
j_call: TRBJ1-4
d_call: .

cdr3_aa: CASSLGPSNTEAFF
v_call: TRBV11-3
j_call: TRBJ1-1
d_call: .

cdr3_aa: CAIGNGGSAGELFF
v_call: TRBV10-3
j_call: TRBJ2-2
d_call: .

cdr3_aa: CATSDSRSGTSGGAYNEQFF
v_call: TRBV24-1
j_call: TRBJ2-1
d_call: TRBD2

cdr3_aa: CASSLRGAHEQYF
v_call: TRBV11-1
j_call: TRBJ2-7
d_call: .

cdr3_aa: CASSLKAGGGSPLHF
v_call: TRBV7-3
j_call: TRBJ1-6
d_call: .

cdr3_aa: CAWSVQGNQPQHF
v_call: TRBV30
j_call: TRBJ1-5
d_call: .

cdr3_aa: CASSGGGPTYEQYF
v_call: TRBV9
j_call: TRBJ2-7
d_call: .

cdr3_aa: CSASFVLAGGNYGYTF
v_call: TRBV20-1
j_call: TRBJ1-2
d_call: TRBD1

cdr3_aa: CASSERGRGQDGYTF
v_call: TRBV6-4
j_call: TRBJ1-2
d_call: TRBD1

cdr3_aa: CASSPTGNTEAFF
v_call: TRBV11-2
j_call: TRBJ1-1
d_call: .

cdr3_aa: CAISEVSGDSGNTIYF
v_call: TRBV10-3
j_call: TRBJ1-3
d_call: .

cdr3_aa: CASSYSKMNTEAFF
v_call: TRBV6-5
j_call: TRBJ1-1
d_call: .

cdr3_aa: CASSLSTDTQYF
v_call: TRBV11-3
j_call: TRBJ2-3
d_call: .